These 18 T cell receptor beta chains came from one sample sequenced in a study of early T cells in non-severe SARS-CoV-2 infection. TCRdb itself ran the 5' RACE reads through MiXCR, one entry per CDR3 protein. The sample includes fewer than 100,000 distinct CDR3 sequences, 13% of them seen just once. Input material: whole blood. These TCRs come from an adult who was a healthcare worker with PCR-confirmed SARS-CoV-2 infection or an uninfected control (not recorded which).

The chain joins TRBV20-1 to TRBJ2-3; unclear D gene. The CDR3 sequence is 8 residues long. The V end lost 7 bases, the J end lost 8 bases, and 4 bases lay between the germline ends. Germline loops: CDR1 DFQATT, CDR2 SNEGSKA (reference sequence). The CDR3 coding sequence is TGCAGTGACGGTACGCAGTATTTT. Translating gives CSDGTQYF.

Many counts were recorded for this clonotype. The chain joins TRBV10-1 to TRBJ2-1, with a tentative D call TRBD2 (6 bases). CDR3 size: 13 residues. V shed 3 bases and J shed 4 bases, with 7 bases lying between them. Looked up from germline, CDR1 is WNHNN and CDR2 is SYGVQD (reference sequence). The CDR3 region is CASSDGGYNEQFF. The DNA for the CDR3 is TGCGCCAGCAGTGACGGGGGTTACAATGAGCAGTTCTTC.

The V and J genes are TRBV7-2 and TRBJ2-3; a possible D gene is TRBD1 (6 bases). With 3 bases removed from V and 2 bases from J, the gap between germline ends came to 12 bases. The CDR3 length is 15 residues. Germline V gene sequence: CDR1 SGHTA, CDR2 FQGNSA. CDR3 DNA sequence: TGTGCCAGCAGCTTGGTGGGGGCGTCCACAGATACGCAGTATTTT. Its translation is CASSLVGASTDTQYF.

This clonotype was detected only a few times. The chain has TRBV29-1 and TRBJ2-3, with 7 bases aligning to TRBD2. Germline V CDR1 and CDR2: SQVTM, ANQGSEA. The CDR3 is made up of 10 amino acids. V gave up 7 bases and J gave up 7 bases; unmatched junction bases: 2. CDR3 DNA sequence: TGCAGCGGCGGGGGAAATACGCAGTATTTT. This translates into CSGGGNTQYF.

This clonotype was found many times. This chain joins TRBV6-5 and TRBJ1-2; no firm D call. Trimming removed 0 bases at V and 7 bases at J, with 18 bases between. Germline V gene lookup returns CDR1 MNHEY and CDR2 SVGAGI. The CDR3 loop spans 16 amino acids. The CDR3 nucleotides are TGTGCCAGCAGTTACTCGATGGTGGGGAGGACGGCTGGCTACACCTTC. Its translation: CASSYSMVGRTAGYTF.

This clonotype was seen ten or more times. The gene calls are TRBV6-1 and TRBJ2-3, with 12 bases aligning to TRBD2. Germline loops: CDR1 MNHNS, CDR2 SASEGT. This CDR3 has 17 amino acids. With 7 bases clipped from V and 2 bases from J, the junction kept 10 bases outside the gene matches. In nucleotides, the CDR3 is TGTGCCAGCACCAATATTAGACTAGCGGGGGCCACAGATACGCAGTATTTT. This codes for CASTNIRLAGATDTQYF.

This clonotype has at least ten counts. The chain combines TRBV11-2 with TRBJ2-1; no clear D. The CDR3 is 12 amino acids. Germline assignment: CDR1 SGHAT and CDR2 FQNNGV. Trimming shortened V by 1 base and J by 5 bases, and 3 bases separated the two germline ends. CDR3 sequence: CASSLVDNEQFF. CDR3 sequence (DNA): TGTGCCAGCAGCTTAGTCGACAATGAGCAGTTCTTC.

The chain carries TRBV28 and TRBJ2-7; the D gene is possibly TRBD1 (5 bases). CDR1 and CDR2 (germline): MDHEN, SYDVKM. Trimming removed 3 bases from V and 1 base from J, with 13 bases in between. The CDR3 extends over 15 amino acids. Here the CDR3 DNA reads TGTGCCAGCAGTTTTACAGGAATAAAGTCCTACGAGCAGTACTTC. Translating it yields CASSFTGIKSYEQYF. The whole variable domain, remainder taken from reference TRBV28 and TRBJ2-7, is DVKVTQSSRYLVKRTGEKVFLECVQDMDHENMFWYRQDPGLGLRLIYFSYDVKMKEKGDIPEGYSVSREKKERFSLILESASTNQTSMYLCASSFTGIKSYEQYFGPGTRLTVT.

This clonotype was seen ten or more times. CDR3 bases: TGTGCCAGCAGTCCTAACAGGGGGCGGTTTGGGGATGAAAAACTGTTTTTT. It is translated as CASSPNRGRFGDEKLFF. The V call is TRBV2, the J call TRBJ1-4; TRBD1 matches at 9 bases. The CDR3 is 17 residues long. V gave up 5 bases and J gave up 6 bases; unmatched junction bases: 13. Germline V gene data show CDR1 as SNHLY and CDR2 as FYNNEI. Full variable domain (outside the CDR3, taken from reference TRBV2 and TRBJ1-4): EPEVTQTPSHQVTQMGQEVILRCVPISNHLYFYWYRQILGQKVEFLVSFYNNEISEKSEIFDDQFSVERPDGSNFTLKIRSTKLEDSAMYFCASSPNRGRFGDEKLFFGSGTQLSVL.

J is TRBJ2-1 and V is TRBV11-3; no clear D. The CDR3 contains 14 residues. V lost 1 base to trimming and J lost 8 bases, with 12 bases between them. The V gene's germline CDR1 is SGHNT and CDR2 YENEEA. CDR3 coding DNA: TGTGCCAGCAGCTTAGGTCCTATAAAGGATGAGCAGTTCTTC. Translation gives CASSLGPIKDEQFF.

This clonotype was detected only a few times. The chain joins TRBV20-1 to TRBJ2-1; 8 bases are a match to TRBD1. This CDR3 region has 14 residues. V lost 5 bases to trimming and J lost 7 bases; unmatched junction nucleotides: 10. Germline loops: CDR1 DFQATT, CDR2 SNEGSKA (reference sequence). The CDR3 sequence: CSAARGPESNEQFF. CDR3 in DNA: TGCAGTGCTGCCAGGGGGCCTGAATCAAATGAGCAGTTCTTC.

This clonotype was picked up a small number of times. CDR3 protein: CSARGRTSDTQYF. The CDR3 DNA sequence: TGCAGTGCTAGAGGGCGGACTTCAGATACGCAGTATTTT. V is TRBV20-1 and J is TRBJ2-3; maybe TRBD2 (5 bases). V gave up 1 base and J gave up 4 bases, with 9 bases separating them. Per the germline V gene, CDR1 is DFQATT and CDR2 is SNEGSKA (reference sequence). CDR3 length: 13 residues.

This clonotype was detected ten times or more. V gene TRBV28 combines with J gene TRBJ1-3; D perhaps matches TRBD1 (5 bases). This CDR3 is 17 amino acids long. Germline CDR1 MDHEN, CDR2 SYDVKM. The V gene lost 2 bases and the J gene lost 0 bases, with 14 bases spanning the gap. Here the CDR3 DNA reads TGTGCCAGCAGTTTAGTCACAGGTTCCTACTCTGGAAACACCATATATTTT. It translates to CASSLVTGSYSGNTIYF.

This clonotype occurred a few times. The V and J genes are TRBV27 and TRBJ2-2; D gene unclear. The CDR3 spans 14 residues. The germline gives CDR1 MNHEY, CDR2 SMNVEV (reference sequence). The germline V and J ends were trimmed by 3 bases and 1 base, with 6 bases remaining between them. DNA of the CDR3: TGTGCCAGCAGTTTGGACGGGAACACCGGGGAGCTGTTTTTT. It translates to CASSLDGNTGELFF.

This clonotype has a count of ten or more. The chain has TRBV7-9 and TRBJ2-4, with D tentatively TRBD1 or TRBD2 (5 bases each). Germline V gene lookup returns CDR1 SEHNR and CDR2 FQNEAQ (reference sequence). This CDR3 is built from 16 residues. The V end lost 5 bases, the J end lost 5 bases, and 19 bases lay between the germline ends. CDR3 bases: TGTGCCAGCAGCCCCCCGCCGGGACGCGAGCAAAACATTCAGTACTTC. Protein: CASSPPPGREQNIQYF.

This clonotype was picked up a small number of times. V usage is TRBV6-1 and J usage is TRBJ2-5, with D tentatively TRBD2 (5 bases). Per the germline V gene, CDR1 is MNHNS and CDR2 is SASEGT. The CDR3 contains 13 residues. Trimming took 8 bases from V and 5 from J, leaving 15 bases between them. CDR3 sequence reads: CASELTIGETQYF. CDR3 nucleotides: TGTGCCAGCGAGCTGACTATAGGGGAGACCCAGTACTTC.

The V and J genes are TRBV7-9 and TRBJ1-5; D remains ambiguous. The CDR3 is 13 amino acids. Trimming removed 1 base from V and 9 bases from J, with 10 bases in between. Germline CDR1 reads SEHNR; CDR2 reads FQNEAQ (reference sequence). CDR3 DNA sequence: TGTGCCAGCAGCTTAGATCAGGACCGGCCCCAGCATTTT. Protein product: CASSLDQDRPQHF.

This sequence joins TRBV28 and TRBJ2-3; no reliable D call. Germline CDR1 reads MDHEN; CDR2 reads SYDVKM. The V and J ends lost 10 bases and 0 bases respectively, with 8 bases between them. There are 12 residues in the CDR3. The CDR3 region has the DNA TGTGCCACCCGCACTAGCACAGATACGCAGTATTTT. Translating gives CATRTSTDTQYF.